The entry that follows covers one T cell receptor (beta chain) sequence. Its antigen is unidentified. The CDR3 runs to 15 residues. CDR1 is SGDLS, CDR2 YYNGEE, per germline. Trimming pared 0 bases from V and 0 bases from J, leaving 10 bases between. The data belong to a study of OX40 agonist ivuxolimab in advanced cancers. Study summary: One patient with hepatocellular carcinoma and two with cutaneous melanoma, three in all, had partial responses. General study results and limits: On average, CD8+ T cells showed a greater number of expanded clones than CD4+. Expanded peripheral T cell antigen specificity was not determined.

Here immunoSEQ multiplex PCR was the method, and the copy in TCRdb shows in-frame clones only, minus some. This sample yields roughly 50,000 clones, of which over 70% are seen a single time; around 4.5% belongs to the top ten. The chain carries TRBV9 and TRBJ2-7, with D unclear. This clonotype was obtained from an adult with an advanced solid tumor such as melanoma, head and neck, liver or kidney cancer. Sequenced here: CD4+ or CD8+ T cells sorted from blood, sampled in a trial of the OX40 agonist ivuxolimab. The CDR3 nucleotides read TGTGCCAGCAGCGTAGAGGCGAGTTACTCCTACGAGCAGTACTTC. Protein sequence: CASSVEASYSYEQYF.